This passage covers 30 T cell receptor beta chains from one sample sequenced in a study of radiotherapy plus CTLA-4 blockade in lung cancer. The assay was immunoSEQ multiplex PCR, and TCRdb's table has in-frame clones only and misses some. The table lists tens of thousands of clones, about 85% of them singletons, with about 14% in the top ten. This specimen was peripheral blood, taken from a patient treated with radiotherapy plus ipilimumab. The receptors derive from a human donor with non-small cell lung cancer that progressed on radiotherapy plus ipilimumab.

This chain links TRBV11-1 with TRBJ1-1, with TRBD1 identical over 7 bases. CDR1 is SGHAT, CDR2 FQDESV, per germline (reference sequence). This CDR3 is built from 13 residues. Trimming removed 6 bases from V and 6 bases from J; junction bases left unmatched: 7. DNA for the CDR3: TGTGCCAGCAGTCCGAACAGGGGTCCTGAAGCTTTCTTT. Residues: CASSPNRGPEAFF.

The J gene is TRBJ2-7, the V gene TRBV5-1, with 11 bases aligning to TRBD1. V gave up 4 bases and J gave up 4 bases; unmatched junction bases: 4. Germline-derived CDR1 and CDR2 are SGHRS and YFSETQ. The CDR3 runs to 14 residues. The CDR3 DNA is TGCGCCAGCAGCCCGGGACAGGGGGGATACGAGCAGTACTTC. Translated, it gives CASSPGQGGYEQYF. Combining the CDR3 with reference TRBV5-1 and TRBJ2-7 gives the whole variable domain KAGVTQTPRYLIKTRGQQVTLSCSPISGHRSVSWYQQTPGQGLQFLFEYFSETQRNKGNFPGRFSGRQFSNSRSEMNVSTLELGDSALYLCASSPGQGGYEQYFGPGTRLTVT.

The rearrangement links TRBV7-9 to TRBJ1-3; D unclear. CDR3 length: 11 residues. V lost 4 bases to trimming and J lost 2 bases, with 0 bases between them. CDR1 SEHNR and CDR2 FQNEAQ come from the germline V gene (reference sequence). The chain's CDR3 is CASSSGNTIYF. The CDR3 DNA reads as TGTGCCAGCAGCTCTGGAAACACCATATATTTT.

This chain joins TRBV6-5 and TRBJ1-1; D is unclear. Trimming left V 5 bases short and J 1 base short, with 8 bases between. The CDR3 is 13 residues long. Germline lookup yields CDR1 MNHEY and CDR2 SVGAGI. For the CDR3, the DNA is TGTGCCAGCAGTAATCCCCAGAACACTGAAGCTTTCTTT. It specifies CASSNPQNTEAFF.

The J gene is TRBJ1-1, the V gene TRBV7-9; perhaps TRBD1 as D (6 bases). CDR1 and CDR2 (germline): SEHNR, FQNEAQ (reference sequence). The germline V and J ends were trimmed by 1 base and 11 bases, with 14 bases remaining between them. CDR3 length equals 13 residues. Here the CDR3 reads CASSLGGAFAAFF. The DNA of the CDR3 is TGTGCCAGCAGCTTAGGGGGGGCCTTTGCGGCTTTCTTT.

V and J are TRBV29-1 and TRBJ2-3, with TRBD2 identical over 7 bases. Germline lookup yields CDR1 SQVTM and CDR2 ANQGSEA. There are 16 residues in the CDR3. V gave up 3 bases and J gave up 4 bases; unmatched junction bases: 13. CDR3 residues: CSVDFWRGGGSDTQYF. CDR3 sequence (DNA): TGCAGCGTTGATTTCTGGCGGGGCGGGGGTTCAGATACGCAGTATTTT.

The chain has TRBV19 and TRBJ1-1, with D perhaps TRBD1 (6 bases). Trimming cost V 2 bases and J 3 bases, with 13 bases left between them. Germline loops: CDR1 LNHDA, CDR2 SQIVND (reference sequence). The CDR3 has 15 amino acids. CDR3 DNA: TGTGCCAGTAGTATATTCCCAGGGGCGGACACTGAAGCTTTCTTT. Its protein product is CASSIFPGADTEAFF.

This clone was observed once. The CDR3 reads CASSSSVGANYGYTF. As DNA, the CDR3 is TGTGCCAGCAGCTCCTCCGTGGGGGCTAACTATGGCTACACCTTC. The chain links TRBV9 to TRBJ1-2, with a weak D call TRBD1 (5 bases). The CDR3 has 15 amino acids. The germline V and J ends were trimmed by 4 bases and 0 bases, with 13 bases remaining between them. Germline assignment: CDR1 SGDLS and CDR2 YYNGEE.

The V and J genes are TRBV6-5 and TRBJ2-2, with 7 bases matching TRBD1. Germline CDR1 reads MNHEY; CDR2 reads SVGAGI. There are 13 residues in the CDR3. J gave up 4 bases and V 10 bases, and 6 bases lay outside the gene matches. CDR3 DNA sequence: TGTGCCACAGGCAGGGGGTCCACCGGGGAGCTGTTTTTT. Amino acid sequence: CATGRGSTGELFF.

The chain employs TRBV19 and TRBJ1-4, with 9 positions matching TRBD1. Germline loops: CDR1 LNHDA, CDR2 SQIVND (reference sequence). This CDR3 is built from 16 residues. The ends lost 5 bases at V and 5 bases at J; junction bases unmatched: 9. Here the CDR3 DNA reads TGTGCCAGTAGTGCCCCCAACAGGGGGCTAAATGAAAAACTGTTTTTT. This sequence encodes CASSAPNRGLNEKLFF.

V is TRBV7-2 and J is TRBJ1-5; 9 bases are shared with TRBD1. The CDR3 length is 16 residues. The germline gives CDR1 SGHTA, CDR2 FQGNSA. V trimming: 2 bases; J trimming: 6 bases; junction bases outside the gene matches: 8. CDR3 loop: CASSLTGTGFVQPQHF. The CDR3 bases are TGTGCCAGCAGCTTAACCGGGACAGGGTTTGTTCAGCCCCAGCATTTT. Based on the CDR3 plus reference TRBV7-2 and TRBJ1-5, the full variable domain is GAGVSQSPSNKVTEKGKDVELRCDPISGHTALYWYRQSLGQGLEFLIYFQGNSAPDKSGLPSDRFSAERTGGSVSTLTIQRTQQEDSAVYLCASSLTGTGFVQPQHFGDGTRLSIL.

The rearrangement joins TRBV19 to TRBJ1-2; TRBD1 matches at 8 bases. Germline V CDR1 and CDR2: LNHDA, SQIVND (reference sequence). The J segment lost 4 bases and the V segment lost 9 bases, leaving 7 bases of the junction unmatched. The CDR3 is 13 amino acids. The CDR3 loop is CASLRTGTYGYTF. CDR3 nucleotide sequence: TGTGCCAGCCTAAGGACAGGGACCTATGGCTACACCTTC.

The CDR3: CASSRGLAGNQETQYF. CDR3 sequence (DNA): TGCGCCAGCAGCCGCGGACTAGCGGGAAACCAAGAGACCCAGTACTTC. The chain couples TRBV5-1 to TRBJ2-5, with 12 bases aligning to TRBD2. Germline V gene lookup returns CDR1 SGHRS and CDR2 YFSETQ. V shed 4 bases and J 0 bases; nucleotides not matched to a gene: 4. There are 16 residues in the CDR3.

The V and J genes are TRBV5-1 and TRBJ2-2; TRBD1 matches at 8 bases. CDR1 and CDR2 (germline): SGHRS, YFSETQ. This CDR3 has 16 amino acids. J was trimmed by 2 bases and V by 6 bases; bases with no gene match: 9. As DNA, the CDR3 is TGCGCCAGCAACAGAGAGGGACAGGCTAACACCGGGGAGCTGTTTTTT. Translating gives CASNREGQANTGELFF.

The chain has TRBV19 and TRBJ1-1; 8 bases agree with TRBD1. In germline, CDR1 is LNHDA, CDR2 SQIVND (reference sequence). The CDR3 contains 15 residues. The ends lost 6 bases at V and 1 base at J; junction bases unmatched: 7. The DNA of the CDR3 is TGTGCCAGTAGGGTAACCGGGACAGGGAACACTGAAGCTTTCTTT. Translation gives CASRVTGTGNTEAFF.

The CDR3: CASSLGQIDYGYTF. The DNA of the CDR3 is TGTGCCAGCAGCTTGGGCCAGATAGACTATGGCTACACCTTC. This sequence joins TRBV5-4 and TRBJ1-2; no firm D call. Germline values: CDR1 SGHNT, CDR2 YYREEE (reference sequence). V was trimmed by 0 bases and J by 3 bases, leaving 9 bases between them. This CDR3 has 14 residues. Drawing the rest from reference TRBV5-4 and TRBJ1-2, the complete variable domain is ETGVTQSPTHLIKTRGQQVTLRCSSQSGHNTVSWYQQALGQGPQFIFQYYREEENGRGNFPPRFSGLQFPNYSSELNVNALELDDSALYLCASSLGQIDYGYTFGSGTRLTVV.

The V gene is TRBV5-4, the J gene TRBJ2-2; 12 bases align to TRBD2. V dropped 5 bases and J dropped 1; count of bases not matched to a gene: 3. Germline V gene data show CDR1 as SGHNT and CDR2 as YYREEE (reference sequence). The CDR3 totals 16 residues. DNA of the CDR3: TGTGCCAGCAGGGCTAGCGGGGGGGTGAACACCGGGGAGCTGTTTTTT. It translates to CASRASGGVNTGELFF.

This chain uses TRBV7-2 with TRBJ2-5, with D hard to call. In germline, CDR1 is SGHTA, CDR2 FQGNSA. Trimming shortened V by 3 bases and J by 1 base, and 6 bases separated the two germline ends. The length of the CDR3 is 13 residues. CDR3 protein: CASSFGFQETQYF. CDR3 in DNA: TGTGCCAGCAGCTTTGGCTTCCAAGAGACCCAGTACTTC.

The chain is built from TRBV7-8 and TRBJ1-2, with D perhaps matching TRBD1 (6 bases). With 9 bases removed from V and 0 bases from J, the gap between germline ends came to 17 bases. The germline gives CDR1 SGHVS, CDR2 FQNEAQ. This CDR3 contains 15 residues. The CDR3 loop is CASVLGGAANYGYTF. CDR3 bases: TGTGCCAGTGTACTAGGGGGTGCAGCTAACTATGGCTACACCTTC.

V gene TRBV6-5 combines with J gene TRBJ1-2; the D gene is possibly TRBD1 (6 bases). Looked up from germline, CDR1 is MNHEY and CDR2 is SVGAGI. The CDR3 contains 15 residues. The V gene lost 7 bases and the J gene lost 7 bases, with 22 bases spanning the gap. CDR3 nucleotide sequence: TGTGCCAGCACCAACGTGCCAGGGGTCTGGGTTGGCTACACCTTC. Translation gives CASTNVPGVWVGYTF.

This chain connects TRBV11-2 to TRBJ2-7; TRBD2 might be the D (5 bases). CDR1 is SGHAT and CDR2 is FQNNGV in the germline V gene. Trimming took off 3 bases at V and 6 bases at J, with 12 bases between the two ends. The CDR3 extends over 13 amino acids. CDR3 sequence (DNA): TGTGCCAGCAGCTTCGGGGAAGGCCTCGAGCAGTACTTC. This encodes CASSFGEGLEQYF.

The chain joins TRBV10-3 to TRBJ1-4, with a tentative D call TRBD1 (6 bases). Trimming removed 4 bases from V and 3 bases from J, with 15 bases in between. This CDR3 comprises 16 residues. In germline, CDR1 is ENHRY, CDR2 SYGVKD. The CDR3 nucleotides read TGTGCCATCAGTGCAATAGGCGGACAGTCTAATGAAAAACTGTTTTTT. Encoded protein: CAISAIGGQSNEKLFF.

This sequence joins TRBV6-1 and TRBJ1-1; the match to TRBD1 covers 9 bases. Germline V gene lookup returns CDR1 MNHNS and CDR2 SASEGT. The trim removed 5 bases at V and 1 base at J, leaving 2 bases unmatched. This CDR3 has 14 amino acids. The CDR3 reads CASSPDRGNTEAFF. CDR3 DNA: TGTGCCAGCAGTCCGGACAGGGGGAACACTGAAGCTTTCTTT.

The genes are TRBV6-5 and TRBJ1-2; D gene uncertain. The V gene lost 2 bases and the J gene lost 2 bases, with 6 bases spanning the gap. The V gene's germline CDR1 is MNHEY and CDR2 SVGAGI. The CDR3 runs 13 residues. This CDR3 is CASSYRENYGYTF. CDR3 coding DNA: TGTGCCAGCAGTTACAGGGAAAACTATGGCTACACCTTC.

This clone was seen a single time. The chain carries TRBV4-3 and TRBJ1-5; D is uncertain. Germline-derived CDR1 and CDR2 are LGHNA and YSLEER. V lost 0 bases and J lost 1, with 7 bases in between. This CDR3 is built from 15 residues. The CDR3 here is CASSQELRSNQPQHF. The CDR3 nucleotides are TGCGCCAGCAGCCAAGAACTGAGGAGCAATCAGCCCCAGCATTTT.

V usage is TRBV11-3 and J usage is TRBJ1-4; TRBD1 matches 9 bases. Trimming took 3 bases from V and 7 from J; bases not matched to a gene: 9. Germline values: CDR1 SGHNT, CDR2 YENEEA. CDR3 size: 16 residues. CDR3 DNA: TGTGCCAGCAGCTTTCCCGGACAGGGGATTGCTGAAAAACTGTTTTTT. Translating it yields CASSFPGQGIAEKLFF.

This clone was detected only once. The chain couples TRBV5-1 to TRBJ2-5, with D possibly TRBD2 on 5 matching bases. CDR3 size: 15 residues. V lost 0 bases to trimming and J lost 2 bases, with 11 bases between them. Per germline, CDR1 SGHRS and CDR2 YFSETQ. CDR3 amino acids: CASSLALGVQETQYF. Here the CDR3 DNA reads TGCGCCAGCAGCTTGGCGTTGGGAGTACAAGAGACCCAGTACTTC.

The rearrangement joins TRBV10-2 to TRBJ2-3; the D gene is possibly TRBD2 (6 bases). The CDR3 is made up of 19 amino acids. The V gene's germline CDR1 is WSHSY and CDR2 SAAADI. V dropped 2 bases and J dropped 1 base, with 22 bases sitting between them. CDR3 sequence reads: CASSEARRRTSSGTDTQYF. CDR3 nucleotide sequence: TGCGCCAGCAGTGAGGCCAGACGAAGAACTAGCTCGGGCACAGATACGCAGTATTTT.

The V and J genes are TRBV6-1 and TRBJ1-1; 12 nucleotides match TRBD1. CDR1 is MNHNS and CDR2 is SASEGT in the germline V gene. V lost 6 bases, J lost 11 bases, and 13 bases stayed unmatched. This CDR3 contains 15 residues. The CDR3 bases are TGTGCCAGCAGACGTCCCGGGACAGGGGGCGAGTTGGCTTTCTTT. Translating it yields CASRRPGTGGELAFF.

The V call is TRBV6-6, the J call TRBJ2-7; 11 bases align to TRBD2. The CDR3 extends over 14 amino acids. The J segment lost 6 bases and the V segment lost 4 bases, leaving 5 bases of the junction unmatched. Germline V gene data show CDR1 as MNHNY and CDR2 as SVGAGI (reference sequence). The CDR3 spells CASSFSGGAVEQYF. DNA of the CDR3: TGTGCCAGCAGTTTTAGCGGGGGGGCGGTCGAGCAGTACTTC.